These 5 T cell receptor beta chains were sequenced from one sample in a study of blood T cell repertoires in COVID-19. Here immunoSEQ multiplex PCR was the method, and the copy in TCRdb shows in-frame clones only, minus some. Here the sample spans around 280,000 clones, approximately 80% being singletons. The sequencing input was peripheral blood. These receptors were obtained from a woman aged 50 to 60 with active or convalescent COVID-19.

This chain joins TRBV5-1 and TRBJ1-1; D is undetermined. The CDR3 loop spans 16 amino acids. Germline loops: CDR1 SGHRS, CDR2 YFSETQ. The germline V and J ends were trimmed by 0 bases and 5 bases, with 17 bases remaining between them. CDR3 coding DNA: TGCGCCAGCAGCTTGGATGCGGCTTCTAGTACAACTGAAGCTTTCTTT. This encodes CASSLDAASSTTEAFF.

This chain joins TRBV7-9 and TRBJ1-1; D is uncertain. This CDR3 contains 13 residues. CDR1 is SEHNR and CDR2 is FQNEAQ in the germline V gene (reference sequence). V dropped 1 base and J dropped 10 bases, with 13 bases sitting between them. CDR3: CASSLVGRESAFF. Written as DNA, the CDR3 is TGTGCCAGCAGCTTAGTGGGTCGGGAATCAGCTTTCTTT.

CDR3 protein: CASSSLAAHNEQFF. For the CDR3, the DNA is TGTGCCAGCAGCTCGTTAGCAGCCCACAATGAGCAGTTCTTC. The chain couples TRBV28 to TRBJ2-1; D remains unclear. The V and J ends lost 6 bases and 5 bases respectively, with 14 bases between them. The germline gives CDR1 MDHEN, CDR2 SYDVKM. This CDR3 contains 14 residues.

The genes are TRBV12-3 or TRBV12-4 and TRBJ2-4, with TRBD1 matching 8 bases. The J segment lost 10 bases and the V segment lost 4 bases, leaving 6 bases of the junction unmatched. The CDR3 runs 13 residues. The CDR3 region is CASSSGTGGIQYF. The CDR3 DNA follows: TGTGCCAGCAGTTCCGGGACAGGCGGGATTCAGTACTTC.

This clone was found a few times. Other nucleotide sequences from this sample produce the same CDR3. This chain connects TRBV7-9 to TRBJ1-1; possible D gene TRBD1, 6 bases. Trimming stripped 1 base from V and 0 bases from J, with 9 bases between. Germline CDR1 SEHNR, CDR2 FQNEAQ (reference sequence). This CDR3 contains 15 residues. The CDR3 sequence: CASSLGGPMNTEAFF. CDR3 DNA sequence: TGTGCCAGCAGCTTAGGGGGGCCCATGAACACTGAAGCTTTCTTT.